These 4 T cell receptor beta chains were all obtained from the same sample, sequenced in a study of T cell responses to AZD1222 COVID-19 vaccine. Assay: immunoSEQ multiplex PCR; the TCRdb copy retains only in-frame clones and omits some. The table lists about 100,000 clones, 87% of them singletons. The specimen was peripheral blood, collected on day 0 of MenACWY control vaccination. Receptors originate from an adult in good health.

This chain links TRBV27 with TRBJ1-4; D possibly corresponds to TRBD1 (5 bases). CDR1 and CDR2 (germline): MNHEY, SMNVEV (reference sequence). The CDR3 contains 14 residues. V lost 4 bases and J lost 7, with 13 bases in between. The CDR3 loop reads CASSWGGVGEKLFF. In DNA form, the CDR3 reads TGTGCCAGCAGTTGGGGCGGGGTGGGTGAAAAACTGTTTTTT.

The chain uses TRBV7-2 and TRBJ2-3; D gene unclear. The CDR3 covers 14 residues. Looked up from germline, CDR1 is SGHTA and CDR2 is FQGNSA. V was pared by 0 bases and J by 0 bases, with 4 bases between. The CDR3 sequence: CASSLAHSTDTQYF. The CDR3 region has the DNA TGTGCCAGCAGCTTAGCGCATAGCACAGATACGCAGTATTTT.

The chain couples TRBV5-1 to TRBJ2-3; TRBD2 aligns across 8 bases. CDR3 length equals 16 residues. Germline trimming cut 1 base from V and 3 bases from J; bases unmatched to any gene: 7. From germline, CDR1 is SGHRS and CDR2 YFSETQ. Written as DNA, the CDR3 is TGCGCCAGCAGCTTGTGGCTAGCGGGTCAGACAGATACGCAGTATTTT. Translated: CASSLWLAGQTDTQYF.

The gene calls are TRBV6-2 or TRBV6-3 and TRBJ2-3; TRBD2 agrees at 14 bases. CDR3 length equals 15 residues. CDR1 is MNHEY and CDR2 is SVGEGT in the germline V gene. After removal of 5 bases from V and 4 bases from J, the junction contained 2 bases not matched to a gene. CDR3 coding DNA: TGTGCCAGCAGTATGGGACTAGCGGGGGCAGATACGCAGTATTTT. This codes for CASSMGLAGADTQYF.